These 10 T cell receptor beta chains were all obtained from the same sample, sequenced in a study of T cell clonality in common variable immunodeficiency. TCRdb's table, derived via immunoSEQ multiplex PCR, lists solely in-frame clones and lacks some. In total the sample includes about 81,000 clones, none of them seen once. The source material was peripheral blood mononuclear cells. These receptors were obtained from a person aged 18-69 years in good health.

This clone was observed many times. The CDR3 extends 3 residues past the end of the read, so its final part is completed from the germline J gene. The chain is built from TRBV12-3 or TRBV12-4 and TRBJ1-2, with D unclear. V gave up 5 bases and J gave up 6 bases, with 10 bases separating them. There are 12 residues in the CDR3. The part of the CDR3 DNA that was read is TGTGCCAGCAGTACACCGACTGATGGC. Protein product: CASSTPTDG. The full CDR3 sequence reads CASSTPTDGYTF.

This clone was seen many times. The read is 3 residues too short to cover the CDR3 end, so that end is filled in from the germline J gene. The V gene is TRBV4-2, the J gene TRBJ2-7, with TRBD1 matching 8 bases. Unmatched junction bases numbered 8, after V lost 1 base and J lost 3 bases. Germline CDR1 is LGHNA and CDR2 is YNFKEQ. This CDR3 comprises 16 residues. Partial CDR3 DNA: TGTGCCAGCAGCCAAGGGGCAGGGGGCGGACTCTACGAG. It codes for CASSQGAGGGLYE. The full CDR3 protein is CASSQGAGGGLYEQYF.

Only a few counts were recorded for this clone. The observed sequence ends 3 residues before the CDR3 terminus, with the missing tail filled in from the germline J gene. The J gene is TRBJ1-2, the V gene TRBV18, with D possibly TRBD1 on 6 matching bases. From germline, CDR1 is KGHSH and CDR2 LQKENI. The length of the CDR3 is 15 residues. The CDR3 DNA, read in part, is TGTGCCAGCTCACCACCATCAGGGGCCTCCTACGAC. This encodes CASSPPSGASYD. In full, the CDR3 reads CASSPPSGASYDYTF.

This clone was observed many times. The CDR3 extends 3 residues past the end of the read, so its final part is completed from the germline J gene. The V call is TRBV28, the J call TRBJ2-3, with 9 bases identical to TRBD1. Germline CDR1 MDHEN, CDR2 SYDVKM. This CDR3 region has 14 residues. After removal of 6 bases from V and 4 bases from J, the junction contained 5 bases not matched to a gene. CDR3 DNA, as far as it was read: TGTGCCAGCAGCAAAACAGGGGGCTCAGATACG. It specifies CASSKTGGSDT. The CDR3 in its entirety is CASSKTGGSDTQYF.

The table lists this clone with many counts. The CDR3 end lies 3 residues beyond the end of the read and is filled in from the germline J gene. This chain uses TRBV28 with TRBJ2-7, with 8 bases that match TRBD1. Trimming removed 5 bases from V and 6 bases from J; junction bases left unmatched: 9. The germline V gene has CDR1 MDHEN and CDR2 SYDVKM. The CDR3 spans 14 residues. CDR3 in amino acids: CASSPSDRVGEQYF. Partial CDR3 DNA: TGTGCCAGCAGTCCCTCGGACAGGGTTGGCGAG.

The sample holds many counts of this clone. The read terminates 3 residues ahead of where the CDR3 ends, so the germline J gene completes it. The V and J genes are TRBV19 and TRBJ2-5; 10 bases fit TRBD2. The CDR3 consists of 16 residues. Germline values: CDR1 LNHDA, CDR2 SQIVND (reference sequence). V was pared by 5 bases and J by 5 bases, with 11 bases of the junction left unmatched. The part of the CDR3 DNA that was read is TGTGCCAGTAGTCCCAGACTAGCGGGTCACGGGGAGACC. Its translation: CASSPRLAGHGET. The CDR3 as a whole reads CASSPRLAGHGETQYF. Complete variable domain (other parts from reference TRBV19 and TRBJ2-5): DGGITQSPKYLFRKEGQNVTLSCEQNLNHDAMYWYRQDPGQGLRLIYYSQIVNDFQKGDIAEGYSVSREKKESFPLTVTSAQKNPTAFYLCASSPRLAGHGETQYFGPGTRLLVL.

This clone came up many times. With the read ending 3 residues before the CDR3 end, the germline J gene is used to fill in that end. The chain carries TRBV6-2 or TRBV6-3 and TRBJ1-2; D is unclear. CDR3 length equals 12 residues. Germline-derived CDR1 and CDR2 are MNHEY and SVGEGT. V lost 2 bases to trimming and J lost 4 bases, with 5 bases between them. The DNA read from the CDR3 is TGTGCCAGCAGTTACGTCAGCTATGGC. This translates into CASSYVSYG. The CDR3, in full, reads CASSYVSYGYTF.

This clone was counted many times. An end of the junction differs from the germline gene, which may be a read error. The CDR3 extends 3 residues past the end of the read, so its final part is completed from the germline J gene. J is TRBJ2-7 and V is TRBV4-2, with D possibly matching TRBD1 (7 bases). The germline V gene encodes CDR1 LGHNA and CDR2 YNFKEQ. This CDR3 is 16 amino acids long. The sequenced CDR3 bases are TGCGCCAGCAGCCAAGGTGCCAGGGGGGTAGACTACGAG. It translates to CASSQGARGVDYE. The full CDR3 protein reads CASSQGARGVDYEQYF.

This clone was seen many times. Incomplete CDR3 DNA: TGCAGTGCTGCCCCTAGCGGGAGGGCCGATGAG. It codes for CSAAPSGRADE. The full CDR3 protein reads CSAAPSGRADEQFF. The V gene is TRBV20-1, the J gene TRBJ2-1; 12 nucleotides agree with TRBD2. Read coverage stops 3 residues before the CDR3 terminus; the germline J gene supplies the remainder. J gave up 8 bases and V 5 bases, and 7 bases lay outside the gene matches. From germline, CDR1 is DFQATT and CDR2 SNEGSKA (reference sequence). The CDR3 is 14 residues long.

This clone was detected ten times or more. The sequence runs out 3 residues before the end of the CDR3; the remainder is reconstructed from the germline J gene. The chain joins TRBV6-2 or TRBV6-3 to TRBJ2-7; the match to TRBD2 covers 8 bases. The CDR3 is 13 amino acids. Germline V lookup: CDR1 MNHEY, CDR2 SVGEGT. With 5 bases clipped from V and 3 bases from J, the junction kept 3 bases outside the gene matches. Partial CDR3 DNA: TGTGCCAGCAGTCTAGCGGGCGGCTACGAG. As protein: CASSLAGGYE. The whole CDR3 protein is CASSLAGGYEQYF.